The T cell receptor beta chain under discussion was sequenced for a study of blood T cell repertoires in COVID-19. Study overall: T cells, B-cell-depleted T cells, or PBMCs provided the cDNA or gDNA that served as material.

In the authors' workflow: Quantification of nucleated cells was approximated via reference gene primer amplification. The table came from immunoSEQ multiplex PCR; TCRdb's copy has only in-frame clones and leaves some out. V, J and clone size were drawn from that table, and D and trimming were deduced from the DNA. The sample has roughly 120,000 clones; 75% to 90% are singletons. V lost 0 bases, J lost 3 bases, and 7 bases lay in between. CDR3 length equals 14 residues. Germline CDR1 and CDR2: LGHDT and YNNKEL (reference sequence). The Seattle patients joined while their infection was active and were tracked longitudinally afterward.

The chain recombines TRBV3-1 (or the pseudogene TRBV3-2) with TRBJ2-3; no firm D call. This sequence was found in an elderly woman with COVID-19, enrolled during active disease. Sequenced input: peripheral blood. The CDR3 DNA follows: TGTGCCAGCAGCCAAGATTTAGATACAGATACGCAGTATTTT. It translates to CASSQDLDTDTQYF.